This record concerns one TCR beta chain sequence. The data are from a study of blood T cell repertoires in COVID-19. Assay used: immunoSEQ multiplex PCR; TCRdb lists only in-frame clones, some missing. The data show some 100,000 clones, about 90% seen once. CDR1 and CDR2 (germline): SEHNR, FQNEAQ (reference sequence). This CDR3 is built from 13 residues. The V and J ends lost 4 bases and 1 base respectively, with 7 bases between them. The receptor's source is a man aged 25-45 years in a cohort sampled during active COVID-19. The chain combines TRBV7-9 with TRBJ1-1; possible D gene TRBD1, 5 bases. Sequencing input: peripheral blood. CDR3 loop: CASSYQGNTEAFF. The CDR3 DNA follows: TGTGCCAGCAGCTACCAGGGGAACACTGAAGCTTTCTTT.